The 13 T cell receptor beta chains given below trace back to one sample, sequenced in a study of CD8+CD57+ T cells in acquired aplastic anemia. According to the study, genomic DNA was the template for TCR beta VDJ and CDR3 profiling. From the reads, TCRdb called clonotypes with MiXCR, one entry per CDR3 protein. The table has 150,000 to 200,000 distinct CDR3 sequences, 45% to 55% seen once; the top ten hold roughly 29%. Patients chosen for sequencing had CD8+CD57+ cells that had expanded, as shown by flow cytometry. The sample was sorted CD4+, CD8+, or CD8+CD57+ T cells (not recorded which) from PBMCs. The receptors here all came from a human donor with aplastic anemia.

This rearrangement joins TRBV20-1 to TRBJ2-3; 9 bases are shared with TRBD2. Germline CDR1 is DFQATT and CDR2 is SNEGSKA (reference sequence). The CDR3 is made up of 13 amino acids. V gave up 3 bases and J gave up 6 bases; unmatched junction bases: 4. The chain's CDR3 is CSARRTSADTQYF. CDR3 bases: TGCAGTGCTAGGAGGACTAGCGCGGATACGCAGTATTTT.

This clonotype was detected many times. V gene TRBV20-1 combines with J gene TRBJ2-5; perhaps D is TRBD1 or TRBD2 (6 bases each). Germline CDR1 DFQATT, CDR2 SNEGSKA (reference sequence). Deletions cut 0 bases from V and 5 bases from J, with 16 bases between. CDR3 length equals 15 residues. CDR3 loop: CSARDGKEGVETQYF. The CDR3 nucleotides read TGCAGTGCTAGAGATGGGAAGGAGGGGGTGGAGACCCAGTACTTC.

This clonotype was counted a single time. The rearrangement uses TRBV29-1 and TRBJ1-5, with a tentative D call TRBD1 (5 bases). The CDR3 extends over 14 amino acids. V was trimmed by 5 bases and J by 0 bases, leaving 11 bases between them. CDR1 is SQVTM and CDR2 is ANQGSEA in the germline V gene. CDR3 nucleotides: TGCAGCGTTCAGACAGAATCTAGCAATCAGCCCCAGCATTTT. Translating it yields CSVQTESSNQPQHF.

In its sample, this clonotype was seen many times. This sequence joins TRBV29-1 and TRBJ1-2; D possibly corresponds to TRBD1 (6 bases). The CDR3 sequence is 14 residues long. Trimming shortened V by 4 bases and J by 4 bases, and 16 bases separated the two germline ends. Germline values: CDR1 SQVTM, CDR2 ANQGSEA. CDR3 residues: CSVVMGRGGYGYTF. Written as DNA, the CDR3 is TGCAGCGTTGTGATGGGCAGGGGCGGCTATGGCTACACCTTC.

This clonotype showed up just a few times. The rearrangement uses TRBV2 and TRBJ2-7; a possible D gene is TRBD2 (5 bases). Germline V gene sequence: CDR1 SNHLY, CDR2 FYNNEI. CDR3 length: 11 residues. V lost 4 bases and J 5 bases, leaving 6 bases between the germline ends. The CDR3 region has the DNA TGTGCCAGCAGTGCCGGGAACGAGCAGTACTTC. Translated, it gives CASSAGNEQYF.

With regard to this clonotype: Since a much larger clone is just one base distant, this may be a read error. The chain uses TRBV6-5 and TRBJ2-5; TRBD2 matches 8 bases. Losses at the gene ends were 2 bases for V and 4 bases for J; bases not matched to a gene: 12. The CDR3 is 17 amino acids. The germline CDR1 and CDR2 sequences are MNHEY and SVGAGI. Written as DNA, the CDR3 is TGTGCCAGCAGTTACCCCTTTAGCGGGGAGGGGGGAGAGACCCAGTACTTC. This codes for CASSYPFSGEGGETQYF.

This clonotype has ten or more counts. CDR3 residues: CASSHSSGYEQYF. CDR3 bases: TGTGCCAGCAGCCACTCTAGCGGCTACGAGCAGTACTTC. The rearrangement links TRBV3-1 to TRBJ2-7; 7 bases agree with TRBD2. Unmatched junction bases numbered 2, after V lost 3 bases and J lost 3 bases. This CDR3 spans 13 amino acids. The V gene's germline CDR1 is LGHDT and CDR2 YNNKEL (reference sequence).

This clonotype appeared a few times. The V call is TRBV27, the J call TRBJ2-7; possibly TRBD2 for D (5 bases). The V end lost 3 bases, the J end lost 2 bases, and 11 bases lay between the germline ends. Germline lookup yields CDR1 MNHEY and CDR2 SMNVEV (reference sequence). The CDR3 is 14 amino acids. CDR3 amino acids: CASSFSTAAYEQYF. In nucleotides, the CDR3 is TGTGCCAGCAGTTTTAGTACAGCGGCCTACGAGCAGTACTTC.

This clonotype was recorded at least ten times. The gene calls are TRBV7-9 and TRBJ1-1, with TRBD1 matching over 9 bases. The germline gives CDR1 SEHNR, CDR2 FQNEAQ (reference sequence). The trim removed 2 bases at V and 7 bases at J, leaving 5 bases unmatched. The CDR3 is made up of 14 amino acids. CDR3 sequence reads: CASSLPWTGVEAFF. The CDR3 region has the DNA TGTGCCAGCAGCTTACCCTGGACAGGGGTTGAAGCTTTCTTT.

This clonotype has a count of ten or more. This sequence joins TRBV6-2 or TRBV6-3 and TRBJ2-1; 10 bases line up with TRBD2. Trimming cost V 5 bases and J 7 bases; bases outside gene matches: 5. Germline loops: CDR1 MNHEY, CDR2 SVGEGT. This CDR3 region has 14 residues. The DNA for the CDR3 is TGTGCCAGCAGTCCTAGCGGGAGCTGGAATGAGCAGTTCTTC. Encoded protein: CASSPSGSWNEQFF.

A note on this clonotype: A much larger clonotype is one base distant, so this may be a read error. The genes are TRBV16 and TRBJ2-1, with TRBD2 as a possible D gene (6 bases). This CDR3 contains 14 residues. In germline, CDR1 is KGHSY, CDR2 FQNENV. The CDR3 region is CAGSQREETNEQFF. Written as DNA, the CDR3 is TGTGCCGGCAGCCAAAGGGAGGAGACCAATGAGCAGTTCTTC.

With regard to this clonotype: The junction departs from germline at one end; a sequencing error may be responsible. The V gene is TRBV15, the J gene TRBJ1-5; D is uncertain. Germline lookup yields CDR1 LNHNV and CDR2 YYDKDF (reference sequence). The CDR3 length is 15 residues. CDR3 loop: CATSKKGMGNQPQHF. The CDR3 DNA reads as TGCGCCACCAGCAAAAAGGGTATGGGCAATCAGCCCCAGCATTTT.

Note on this clonotype: One end of the junction fails to match germline, which may point to a read error. The CDR3 here is CVSSEYYEQYF. The CDR3 DNA reads as TGCGTCAGCAGTGAGTACTACGAGCAGTACTTC. V and J are TRBV10-2 and TRBJ2-7; no definite D call. This CDR3 has 11 amino acids. CDR1 is WSHSY and CDR2 is SAAADI in the germline V gene.